Following are 32 T cell receptor beta chains from one sample sequenced in a study of identical twins. MiXCR was run by TCRdb on the 5' RACE reads, yielding one entry per CDR3 protein. The sample shows about 490,000 distinct CDR3 sequences, approximately 16% of them seen only once. This sample was shared with a second study, whose subject was yellow fever vaccine responses in identical twins.

The sequenced sample consisted of CD4+ T cells sorted from blood. The receptors were gathered from a woman aged 18-29 years in good health.

This clonotype has a count of ten or more. CDR3 nucleotides: TGCAGCGTTGACGCTAACTATGGCTACACCTTC. Encoded protein: CSVDANYGYTF. This chain joins TRBV29-1 and TRBJ1-2; no firm D call. V lost 3 bases to trimming and J lost 0 bases, with 2 bases between them. The germline V gene has CDR1 SQVTM and CDR2 ANQGSEA. This CDR3 spans 11 amino acids.

V usage is TRBV6-1 and J usage is TRBJ2-5; D remains unclear. This CDR3 is built from 15 residues. CDR1 is MNHNS and CDR2 is SASEGT in the germline V gene. Trimming took off 6 bases at V and 5 bases at J, with 19 bases between the two ends. This CDR3 reads CASRMLEAFWETQYF. CDR3 coding DNA: TGTGCCAGCAGGATGCTTGAGGCGTTTTGGGAGACCCAGTACTTC.

This clonotype was picked up a small number of times. The DNA is omitted, as the CDR3 cannot be located on it reliably, and the CDR3 follows TCRdb's listing. CDR3: CASSPFGSVVAKYV. This chain joins TRBV14 and TRBJ2-7. The CDR3 has 14 amino acids, counting both end residues. Germline CDR1 is SGHDN and CDR2 is FVKESK.

The rearrangement joins TRBV6-5 to TRBJ2-5; D unresolved. The CDR3 covers 11 residues. V was pared by 6 bases and J by 5 bases, with 7 bases between. The germline V gene encodes CDR1 MNHEY and CDR2 SVGAGI. The CDR3 coding sequence is TGTGCCAGCAGGATCCGTGAGACCCAGTACTTC. Translating it yields CASRIRETQYF.

The J gene is TRBJ2-4, the V gene TRBV11-2; no firm D call. The germline V gene encodes CDR1 SGHAT and CDR2 FQNNGV. This CDR3 contains 18 residues. Trimming removed 0 bases from V and 11 bases from J, with 26 bases in between. CDR3 amino acids: CASSLDRTPLTKKSLQYF. CDR3 nucleotides: TGTGCCAGCAGCTTAGATAGGACCCCCCTAACAAAAAAGTCCCTTCAGTACTTC.

This clonotype has just one count. The chain links TRBV2 to TRBJ2-1; 9 nucleotides line up with TRBD2. Losses at the gene ends were 5 bases for V and 9 bases for J; bases not matched to a gene: 11. Germline V gives CDR1 SNHLY, CDR2 FYNNEI. The CDR3 is made up of 15 amino acids. CDR3 DNA sequence: TGTGCCAGCAGTCGGTTGAGCGGGGGGCCGGGTGAGCAGTTCTTC. Its protein product is CASSRLSGGPGEQFF.

This chain joins TRBV20-1 and TRBJ2-5; a weak D match, TRBD2 (5 bases). The V gene's germline CDR1 is DFQATT and CDR2 SNEGSKA (reference sequence). This CDR3 comprises 16 residues. V was cut by 6 bases and J by 5 bases, with 25 bases left in between. The CDR3 DNA is TGCAGTGCCAGTAGGTCAACCGGAGGCACAATGGAGACCCAGTACTTC. Its protein product is CSASRSTGGTMETQYF.

This clonotype was detected many times. CDR3 sequence: CASSSTIWNEQFF. The CDR3 nucleotides read TGTGCCAGCAGTTCCACAATTTGGAATGAGCAGTTCTTC. The V gene is TRBV11-2, the J gene TRBJ2-1, with unresolved D. Germline loops: CDR1 SGHAT, CDR2 FQNNGV. The germline V and J ends were trimmed by 6 bases and 7 bases, with 13 bases remaining between them. The CDR3 covers 13 residues.

The chain uses TRBV6-5 and TRBJ2-2; D unclear. Deletions cut 2 bases from V and 0 bases from J, with 13 bases between. Looked up from germline, CDR1 is MNHEY and CDR2 is SVGAGI. This CDR3 contains 17 residues. The CDR3 sequence is CASSYSRTVANTGELFF. The CDR3 nucleotides read TGTGCCAGCAGTTACAGTAGGACGGTAGCGAACACCGGGGAGCTGTTTTTT.

This chain connects TRBV4-1 to TRBJ2-5; a weak D match, TRBD1 (6 bases). Germline V gene sequence: CDR1 MGHRA, CDR2 YSYEKL. The germline V and J ends were trimmed by 3 bases and 5 bases, with 10 bases remaining between them. The CDR3 sequence is 13 residues long. The CDR3 loop reads CASSHLRGETQYF. The CDR3 DNA follows: TGCGCCAGCAGCCATCTTAGGGGGGAGACCCAGTACTTC.

This sequence joins TRBV5-1 and TRBJ1-6, with 8 bases lining up with TRBD1. The V gene's germline CDR1 is SGHRS and CDR2 YFSETQ. The ends lost 4 bases at V and 6 bases at J; junction bases unmatched: 6. The CDR3 is made up of 15 amino acids. CDR3 amino acids: CASSSDRGSNSPLHF. The CDR3 DNA reads as TGCGCCAGCAGCAGCGACAGGGGAAGTAATTCACCCCTCCACTTT.

This rearrangement joins TRBV2 to TRBJ2-1; D gene uncertain. Germline values: CDR1 SNHLY, CDR2 FYNNEI. CDR3 length equals 14 residues. Trimming shortened V by 4 bases and J by 12 bases, and 19 bases separated the two germline ends. CDR3 protein: CASSGFGFPMRQFF. The CDR3 nucleotides read TGTGCCAGCAGTGGTTTCGGCTTTCCAATGAGGCAGTTCTTC. Looking up the rest from reference TRBV2 and TRBJ2-1 gives the full variable domain: EPEVTQTPSHQVTQMGQEVILRCVPISNHLYFYWYRQILGQKVEFLVSFYNNEISEKSEIFDDQFSVERPDGSNFTLKIRSTKLEDSAMYFCASSGFGFPMRQFFGPGTRLTVL.

The table lists this clonotype with a few counts. In DNA, the CDR3 is TGTGCCAGCAGTACCCGGGGGAATACGCAGTATTTT. Amino acid sequence: CASSTRGNTQYF. The genes are TRBV6-5 and TRBJ2-3, with D maybe TRBD2 (6 bases). The germline CDR1 and CDR2 sequences are MNHEY and SVGAGI. V shed 5 bases and J shed 7 bases, with 10 bases lying between them. The CDR3 is 12 residues long.

This clonotype has a handful of counts. This rearrangement joins TRBV12-3 or TRBV12-4 to TRBJ2-1; D might be TRBD1 or TRBD2, each matching 6 bases. The CDR3 is 17 amino acids. The V end lost 6 bases, the J end lost 4 bases, and 22 bases lay between the germline ends. The CDR3 spells CASSLRGIGGPYNEQFF. DNA of the CDR3: TGTGCCAGCAGCCTCAGGGGAATTGGGGGGCCGTACAATGAGCAGTTCTTC.

This clonotype was counted only a few times. The rearrangement uses TRBV12-3 or TRBV12-4 and TRBJ2-1, with 9 nucleotides matching TRBD2. Losses at the gene ends were 5 bases for V and 10 bases for J; bases not matched to a gene: 12. This CDR3 has 15 amino acids. CDR3 bases: TGTGCCAGCAGTCCCCTTAGCGGGGGTTCAAGGGAGCAGTTCTTC. Protein product: CASSPLSGGSREQFF.

This clonotype appeared a few times. The chain is built from TRBV20-1 and TRBJ1-2, with D maybe TRBD1 (5 bases). The CDR3 is 14 amino acids. In germline, CDR1 is DFQATT, CDR2 SNEGSKA (reference sequence). V was pared by 3 bases and J by 4 bases, with 15 bases between. CDR3 nucleotide sequence: TGCAGTGCTAGCTTGCAGGGTGGTATCTATGGCTACACCTTC. It codes for CSASLQGGIYGYTF.

This clonotype was observed a handful of times. The rearrangement links TRBV6-5 to TRBJ1-2; D is perhaps TRBD1 (5 bases). Trimming took off 0 bases at V and 5 bases at J, with 13 bases between the two ends. Germline V gives CDR1 MNHEY, CDR2 SVGAGI. The CDR3 runs 15 residues. CDR3 DNA: TGTGCCAGCAGTTACTCCGGGGGGGGATCTTATGGCTACACCTTC. This gives the protein CASSYSGGGSYGYTF.

This clonotype was counted between two and nine times. This chain links TRBV6-1 with TRBJ2-3; D remains ambiguous. With 7 bases removed from V and 2 bases from J, the gap between germline ends came to 10 bases. CDR3 length: 13 amino acids. Germline-derived CDR1 and CDR2 are MNHNS and SASEGT. CDR3 nucleotide sequence: TGTGCCAGCACAGAAGCTTTCACAGATACGCAGTATTTT. Amino acid sequence: CASTEAFTDTQYF.

This clonotype was recorded a few times. The chain recombines TRBV7-8 with TRBJ2-2, with a tentative D call TRBD1 (5 bases). Between the trimmed V and J ends, which lost 0 bases and 7 bases, there was a span of 12 bases. Per the germline V gene, CDR1 is SGHVS and CDR2 is FQNEAQ. This CDR3 is 15 amino acids long. In nucleotides, the CDR3 is TGTGCCAGCAGCTTAGCTCCCAGGGCGGACGGGGAGCTGTTTTTT. Translation gives CASSLAPRADGELFF.

This clonotype was seen many times. CDR3 in amino acids: CASSLGQGYNSPLHF. The CDR3, as DNA: TGCGCCAGCAGCTTGGGGCAGGGCTATAATTCACCCCTCCACTTT. The chain uses TRBV5-1 and TRBJ1-6; D may be TRBD1 (5 bases). V lost 0 bases and J lost 3, with 7 bases in between. CDR3 size: 15 residues. The germline V gene encodes CDR1 SGHRS and CDR2 YFSETQ.

The table lists this clonotype with a few counts. V and J are TRBV6-2 or TRBV6-3 and TRBJ2-5, with D perhaps matching TRBD1 (6 bases). The CDR3 covers 16 residues. CDR1 is MNHEY and CDR2 is SVGEGT in the germline V gene. V lost 2 bases and J 5 bases, leaving 18 bases between the germline ends. The CDR3 nucleotides are TGTGCCAGCAGTTACCCCCTAAGGGGGATAGCGGAGACCCAGTACTTC. This gives the protein CASSYPLRGIAETQYF.

A few counts support this clonotype. The chain links TRBV2 to TRBJ2-2, with TRBD2 matching 10 bases. The length of the CDR3 is 16 residues. With V trimmed by 8 bases and J by 0 bases, 6 bases remained unmatched. From germline, CDR1 is SNHLY and CDR2 FYNNEI. This CDR3 reads CASRIGLAANTGELFF. The CDR3 nucleotides read TGTGCCAGCCGGATAGGACTAGCGGCGAACACCGGGGAGCTGTTTTTT.

This clonotype was seen many times. The gene calls are TRBV7-6 and TRBJ1-4, with 7 bases fitting TRBD1. CDR3 size: 15 residues. With V trimmed by 3 bases and J by 7 bases, 8 bases remained unmatched. The V gene's germline CDR1 is SGHVS and CDR2 FNYEAQ. DNA for the CDR3: TGTGCCAGCAGCTTCTCAACAGGGGTCGGTGAAAAACTGTTTTTT. Translation gives CASSFSTGVGEKLFF.

The V and J genes are TRBV29-1 and TRBJ2-2; D is possibly TRBD1 (7 bases). V was cut by 7 bases and J by 7 bases, with 19 bases left in between. From germline, CDR1 is SQVTM and CDR2 ANQGSEA. The CDR3 is made up of 14 amino acids. CDR3 coding DNA: TGCAGCGCCGCGACAGGGATCGGGGGCGGGGAGCTGTTTTTT. It is translated as CSAATGIGGGELFF.

The gene calls are TRBV6-5 and TRBJ2-7; 9 bases are shared with TRBD2. Germline lookup yields CDR1 MNHEY and CDR2 SVGAGI. The CDR3 covers 18 residues. V shed 0 bases, J shed 2 bases, and the junction held 11 bases outside the gene matches. CDR3 sequence (DNA): TGTGCCAGCAGTTACTCGGGGGGGAGACTAGCGGAACCCTACGAGCAGTACTTC. Protein product: CASSYSGGRLAEPYEQYF.

The chain is built from TRBV29-1 and TRBJ2-1, with a tentative D call TRBD1 (6 bases). Germline CDR1 is SQVTM and CDR2 is ANQGSEA. V shed 2 bases and J shed 6 bases, with 23 bases lying between them. The CDR3 runs to 17 residues. The CDR3: CSVEPPLTGKLINEQFF. CDR3 nucleotides: TGCAGCGTTGAACCTCCTCTTACAGGGAAATTGATCAATGAGCAGTTCTTC.

This clonotype turned up a few times. The chain combines TRBV7-2 with TRBJ2-2; maybe TRBD1 (5 bases). V was cut by 2 bases and J by 4 bases, with 11 bases left in between. The CDR3 spans 15 residues. CDR1 and CDR2 from the germline V gene are SGHTA and FQGNSA. The CDR3 sequence is CASSLQGTLTGELFF. Here the CDR3 DNA reads TGTGCCAGCAGCTTACAGGGAACCCTCACCGGGGAGCTGTTTTTT.

This clonotype was recorded many times. The chain is built from TRBV12-3 or TRBV12-4 and TRBJ2-2; TRBD1 matches 8 bases. CDR3 length: 15 residues. J was trimmed by 1 base and V by 6 bases; bases with no gene match: 4. CDR3 loop: CASRWGTGNTGELFF. The CDR3 DNA reads TGTGCCAGCAGGTGGGGGACAGGGAACACCGGGGAGCTGTTTTTT.

This clonotype came up a few times. The CDR3 DNA reads as TGTGCCAGCAGCTCTGCTCCGACAGGAGTCTATGGCTACACCTTC. This sequence encodes CASSSAPTGVYGYTF. The V and J genes are TRBV5-6 and TRBJ1-2, with D perhaps TRBD1 (6 bases). The length of the CDR3 is 15 residues. Germline CDR1 and CDR2: SGHDT and YYEEEE. Trimming removed 3 bases from V and 4 bases from J, with 16 bases in between.

The chain uses TRBV29-1 and TRBJ2-7; D possibly corresponds to TRBD2 (6 bases). V was trimmed by 0 bases and J by 2 bases, leaving 17 bases between them. Germline V gene data show CDR1 as SQVTM and CDR2 as ANQGSEA. This CDR3 has 16 amino acids. Here the CDR3 DNA reads TGCAGCGTTGAAGAGCCACGCTGGGGCGGGACCTACGAGCAGTACTTC. This sequence encodes CSVEEPRWGGTYEQYF.

J is TRBJ2-1 and V is TRBV15, with 8 bases lining up with TRBD2. V was clipped by 0 bases and J by 9 bases; unmatched bases: 10. There are 16 residues in the CDR3. Germline assignment: CDR1 LNHNV and CDR2 YYDKDF (reference sequence). CDR3 sequence (DNA): TGTGCCACCAGCAGAGATTCGCCAGCGGGAGCGTTTGAGCAGTTCTTC. Translation gives CATSRDSPAGAFEQFF.

This clonotype was recorded at least ten times. J is TRBJ1-1 and V is TRBV3-1, with 8 bases identical to TRBD1. Losses at the gene ends were 4 bases for V and 3 bases for J; bases not matched to a gene: 4. In germline, CDR1 is LGHDT, CDR2 YNNKEL (reference sequence). The CDR3 sequence is 14 residues long. CDR3 bases: TGTGCCAGCAGCCCGCGGACAGGGTACACTGAAGCTTTCTTT. Amino acids: CASSPRTGYTEAFF. Supplemented by reference TRBV3-1 and TRBJ1-1, the full variable domain reads DTAVSQTPKYLVTQMGNDKSIKCEQNLGHDTMYWYKQDSKKFLKIMFSYNNKELIINETVPNRFSPKSPDKAHLNLHINSLELGDSAVYFCASSPRTGYTEAFFGQGTRLTVV.